Detailed here is one T cell receptor (beta chain). The antigen is unknown. All of the donors were Caucasians in good health. TCRdb ran MiXCR on the 5' RACE reads and lists one entry per CDR3 protein. Here the sample spans 1.5 million to 2 million distinct CDR3 sequences, less than 40% being singletons. These data belong to a study of identical twins. Notes on the study in general: Weaker excess sharing between twins was seen in beta out-of-frame sequences.

The sequenced material came from cord blood. This sequence was found in a newborn girl in good health.

The CDR3 spells CANSATGISYGYTF. In DNA, the CDR3 is TGTGCCAACAGTGCTACAGGGATCAGTTATGGCTACACCTTC. The chain carries TRBV7-2 and TRBJ1-2; D is possibly TRBD1 (6 bases). CDR1 is SGHTA, CDR2 FQGNSA, per germline. This CDR3 has 14 residues. V lost 10 bases to trimming and J lost 5 bases, with 20 bases between them. The full variable domain, with the rest looked up from reference TRBV7-2 and TRBJ1-2, is GAGVSQSPSNKVTEKGKDVELRCDPISGHTALYWYRQSLGQGLEFLIYFQGNSAPDKSGLPSDRFSAERTGGSVSTLTIQRTQQEDSAVYLCANSATGISYGYTFGSGTRLTVV.